This record covers a single TCR beta chain. What it recognizes is unknown. The sample belongs to a study of T cell responses to AZD1222 COVID-19 vaccine. The repertoire was sequenced with immunoSEQ multiplex PCR; TCRdb's copy has only in-frame clones and lacks some. This sample has 100,000 to 150,000 clones, with roughly nine tenths found just once. Regarding the study as a whole: Donors in the cohort were predominantly white British and more often female, and clonal diversity was possibly underestimated. Only after the peak T cell response were repertoires sampled. Baseline testing showed seropositivity in only six AZD1222 recipients.

The source material was peripheral blood, sampled on day 0 of AZD1222 vaccination. The source is an adult in good health.

The CDR3 sequence is CASSEAWTASYEQYF. In nucleotides, the CDR3 is TGTGCCAGCAGTGAAGCGTGGACAGCCAGCTACGAGCAGTACTTC. The chain employs TRBV6-1 and TRBJ2-7, with D perhaps TRBD1 (6 bases). Trimming removed 0 bases at V and 3 bases at J, with 12 bases between. The CDR3 length is 15 residues. Looked up from germline, CDR1 is MNHNS and CDR2 is SASEGT.